This entry features one TCR beta chain sequence. Antigen: not known. The sample belongs to a study of T cell repertoires in cytomegalovirus infection. The overall study: Used in the study were CMV epitopes, some recently identified and HLA-C-restricted, others well-studied and HLA-B-restricted. A matching HLA type, together with CMV infection, was signaled by public TCR beta signatures.

Findings and caveats of the study: The ex vivo response was dominated by HLA-C-restricted CMV-specific TCR beta clonotypes.

TCRdb itself ran the reads through MiXCR, one entry per CDR3 protein. The table shows hundreds of thousands of distinct CDR3 sequences, with 31% occurring only once. From germline, CDR1 is KGHDR and CDR2 SFDVKD. The CDR3 consists of 14 residues. V lost 6 bases, J lost 2 bases, and 4 bases stayed unmatched. This receptor was identified in a human donor in good health (CMV status not recorded). Some clones in this sample may be carry-over from other donors' samples. V usage is TRBV24-1 and J usage is TRBJ1-2, with 8 bases that match TRBD1. This specimen was cultured CD8+ T cells from PBMCs, taken from culture after CMV antigen stimulation. The CDR3 DNA reads TGTGCCACCAGTCGCCCAGGGGGCAACTATGGCTACACCTTC. This translates into CATSRPGGNYGYTF.